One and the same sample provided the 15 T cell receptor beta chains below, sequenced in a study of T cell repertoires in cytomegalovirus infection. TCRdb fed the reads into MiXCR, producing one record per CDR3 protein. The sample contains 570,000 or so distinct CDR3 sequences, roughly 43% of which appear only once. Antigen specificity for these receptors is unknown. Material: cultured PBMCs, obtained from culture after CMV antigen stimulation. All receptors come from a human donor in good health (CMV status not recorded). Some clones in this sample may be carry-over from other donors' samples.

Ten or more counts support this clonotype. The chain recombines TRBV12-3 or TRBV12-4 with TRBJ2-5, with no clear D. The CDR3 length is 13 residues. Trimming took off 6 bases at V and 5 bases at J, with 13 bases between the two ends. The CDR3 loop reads CASSPRLGETQYF. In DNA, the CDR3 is TGTGCCAGCAGCCCCAGGTTGGGGGAGACCCAGTACTTC.

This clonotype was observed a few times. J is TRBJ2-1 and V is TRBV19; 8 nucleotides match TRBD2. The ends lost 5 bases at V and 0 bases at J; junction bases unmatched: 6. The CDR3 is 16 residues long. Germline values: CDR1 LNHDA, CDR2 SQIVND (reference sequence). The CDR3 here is CASSGGTSSSYNEQFF. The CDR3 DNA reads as TGTGCCAGTAGTGGGGGGACTAGTAGCTCCTACAATGAGCAGTTCTTC.

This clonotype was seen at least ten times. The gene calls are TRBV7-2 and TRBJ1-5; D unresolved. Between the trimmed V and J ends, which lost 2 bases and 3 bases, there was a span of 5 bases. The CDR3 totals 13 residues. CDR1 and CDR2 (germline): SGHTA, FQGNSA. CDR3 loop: CASSLQYNQPQHF. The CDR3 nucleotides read TGTGCCAGCAGCTTACAGTACAATCAGCCCCAGCATTTT.

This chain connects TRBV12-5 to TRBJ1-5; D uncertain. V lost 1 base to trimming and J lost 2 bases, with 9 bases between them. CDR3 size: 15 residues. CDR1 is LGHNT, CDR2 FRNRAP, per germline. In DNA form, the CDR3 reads TGTGCTAGTGGTTTGGGGGTGGTGGGCAATCAGCCCCAGCATTTT. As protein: CASGLGVVGNQPQHF.

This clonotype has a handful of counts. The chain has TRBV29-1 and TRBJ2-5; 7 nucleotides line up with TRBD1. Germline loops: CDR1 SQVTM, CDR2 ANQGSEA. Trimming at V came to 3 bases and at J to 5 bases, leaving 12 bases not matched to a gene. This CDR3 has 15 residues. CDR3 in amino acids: CSVDGTENDGETQYF. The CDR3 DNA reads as TGCAGCGTTGATGGGACAGAAAACGACGGGGAGACCCAGTACTTC.

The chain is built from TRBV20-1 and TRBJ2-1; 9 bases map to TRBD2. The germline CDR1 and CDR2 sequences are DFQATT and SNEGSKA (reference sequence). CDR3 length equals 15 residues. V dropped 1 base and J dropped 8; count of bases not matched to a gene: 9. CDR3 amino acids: CSARVRLAAADEQFF. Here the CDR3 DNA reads TGCAGTGCTAGAGTACGACTAGCGGCCGCGGATGAGCAGTTCTTC.

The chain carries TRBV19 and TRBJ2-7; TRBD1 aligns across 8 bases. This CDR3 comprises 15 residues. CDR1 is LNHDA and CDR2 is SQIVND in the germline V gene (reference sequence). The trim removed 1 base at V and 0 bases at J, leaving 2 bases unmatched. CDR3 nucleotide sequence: TGTGCCAGTAGTATAGGAGGGACAGGCTCCTACGAGCAGTACTTC. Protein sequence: CASSIGGTGSYEQYF.

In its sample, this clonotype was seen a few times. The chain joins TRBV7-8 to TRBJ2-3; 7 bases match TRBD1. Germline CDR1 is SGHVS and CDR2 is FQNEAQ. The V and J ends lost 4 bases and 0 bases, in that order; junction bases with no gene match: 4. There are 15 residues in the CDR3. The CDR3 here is CASSYNRGSTDTQYF. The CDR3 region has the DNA TGTGCCAGCAGCTACAACAGGGGAAGCACAGATACGCAGTATTTT.

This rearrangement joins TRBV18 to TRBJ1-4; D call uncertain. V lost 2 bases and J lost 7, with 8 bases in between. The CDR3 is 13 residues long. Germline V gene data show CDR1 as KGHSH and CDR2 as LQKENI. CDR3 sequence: CASSPGSGEKLFF. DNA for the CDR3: TGTGCCAGCTCACCAGGCTCAGGTGAAAAACTGTTTTTT.

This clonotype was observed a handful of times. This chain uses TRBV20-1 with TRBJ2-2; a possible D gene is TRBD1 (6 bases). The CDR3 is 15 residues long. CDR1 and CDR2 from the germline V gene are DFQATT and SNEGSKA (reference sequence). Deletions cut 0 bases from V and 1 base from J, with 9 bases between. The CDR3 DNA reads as TGCAGTGCTAGAGAACCGGGACAGAACACCGGGGAGCTGTTTTTT. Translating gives CSAREPGQNTGELFF.

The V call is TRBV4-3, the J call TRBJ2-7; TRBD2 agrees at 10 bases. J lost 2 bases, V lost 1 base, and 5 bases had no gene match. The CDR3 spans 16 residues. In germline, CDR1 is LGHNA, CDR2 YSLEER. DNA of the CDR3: TGCGCCAGCAGCCAAGCAGCGCTAGCGGGAGCCTACGAGCAGTACTTC. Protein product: CASSQAALAGAYEQYF.

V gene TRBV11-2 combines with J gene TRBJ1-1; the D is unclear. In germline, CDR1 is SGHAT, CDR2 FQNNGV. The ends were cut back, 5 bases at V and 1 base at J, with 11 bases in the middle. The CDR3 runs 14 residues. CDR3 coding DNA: TGTGCCAGCAGCCGACGGAGGGAGAACACTGAAGCTTTCTTT. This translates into CASSRRRENTEAFF. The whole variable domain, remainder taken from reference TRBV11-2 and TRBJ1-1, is EAGVAQSPRYKIIEKRQSVAFWCNPISGHATLYWYQQILGQGPKLLIQFQNNGVVDDSQLPKDRFSAERLKGVDSTLKIQPAKLEDSAVYLCASSRRRENTEAFFGQGTRLTVV.

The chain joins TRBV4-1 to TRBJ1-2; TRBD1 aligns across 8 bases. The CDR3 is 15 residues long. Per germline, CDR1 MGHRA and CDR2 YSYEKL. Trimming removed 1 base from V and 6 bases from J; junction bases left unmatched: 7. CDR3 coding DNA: TGCGCCAGCAGCCAAGGGACAGGGCTTAGGGATGGCTACACCTTC. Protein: CASSQGTGLRDGYTF.

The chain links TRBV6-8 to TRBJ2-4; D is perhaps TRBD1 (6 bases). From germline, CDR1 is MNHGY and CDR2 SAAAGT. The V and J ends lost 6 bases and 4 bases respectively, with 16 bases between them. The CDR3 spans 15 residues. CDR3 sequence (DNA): TGTGCCAGCAGACCGACAGGCGACCCTAAAAACATTCAGTACTTC. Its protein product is CASRPTGDPKNIQYF.

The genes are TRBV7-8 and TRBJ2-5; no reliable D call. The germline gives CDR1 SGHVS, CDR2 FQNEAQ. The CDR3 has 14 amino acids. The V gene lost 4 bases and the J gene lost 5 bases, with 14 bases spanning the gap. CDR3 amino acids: CASSSQAIWETQYF. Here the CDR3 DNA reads TGTGCCAGCAGCTCCCAGGCTATCTGGGAGACCCAGTACTTC.